The rows below give T cell receptor beta chains drawn from one sample of a study of cytomegalovirus exposure and HLA in healthy donors. Using immunoSEQ multiplex PCR, the repertoire was profiled, and TCRdb retains in-frame clones only, with some absent. In the table there are 190,000 or so clones, 80% to 85% of which are singletons. Sequencing input: PBMCs. The receptors derive from a woman aged 45-65 years in good health and CMV-seropositive. The CDR3 runs from the conserved cysteine through the conserved F or W. The order of the fields is V gene, D gene, CDR3 protein. The D gene is left open where the match is weak.

v_call: TRBV6-6; d_call: TRBD1; cdr3_aa: CASISGTGRFNGYTF
v_call: TRBV4-3; d_call: -; cdr3_aa: CASSQVSLRDVRETQYF
v_call: TRBV28; d_call: TRBD1; cdr3_aa: CASMSGQLTDTQYF
v_call: TRBV2; d_call: TRBD2; cdr3_aa: CASSEKGGREETQYF
v_call: TRBV18; d_call: TRBD2; cdr3_aa: CASSPTPGGDTQYF
v_call: TRBV10-1; d_call: -; cdr3_aa: CASLRTVSYNEQFF
v_call: TRBV6-5; d_call: TRBD1; cdr3_aa: CASSDRVRGYTF
v_call: TRBV5-1; d_call: -; cdr3_aa: CASSSTAGTPAETQYF
v_call: TRBV2; d_call: TRBD1; cdr3_aa: CASSSGQGSHTFF
v_call: TRBV5-5; d_call: TRBD2; cdr3_aa: CASSGLTSGRASEQFF
v_call: TRBV5-5; d_call: -; cdr3_aa: CASSLQNTEAFF
v_call: TRBV19; d_call: -; cdr3_aa: CASSGALGGRDYGYTF
v_call: TRBV28; d_call: TRBD1; cdr3_aa: CASTLGGTGPREQYF
v_call: TRBV5-6; d_call: -; cdr3_aa: CASSLVGGSYNEQFF
v_call: TRBV4-3; d_call: TRBD1; cdr3_aa: CASSHSLAWGTGIISGANVLTF
v_call: TRBV7-8; d_call: -; cdr3_aa: CASSLGQGTDTQYF
v_call: TRBV7-9; d_call: -; cdr3_aa: CASSPGAPGGETQYF
v_call: TRBV6-5; d_call: -; cdr3_aa: CASSYSIARIYEQYF
v_call: TRBV30; d_call: TRBD1; cdr3_aa: CAWSAHRGLGSGANVLTF
v_call: TRBV2; d_call: -; cdr3_aa: CASTGTSKETQYF
v_call: TRBV5-1; d_call: -; cdr3_aa: CASSPDGIYGYTF
v_call: TRBV7-9; d_call: -; cdr3_aa: CASRQLRFPNYGYTF
v_call: TRBV10-3; d_call: -; cdr3_aa: CAISDPMFRYGYTF
v_call: TRBV5-8; d_call: -; cdr3_aa: CASSSGFRSNQPQHF
v_call: TRBV4-3; d_call: TRBD2; cdr3_aa: CASSQEVHAGGADTQYF
v_call: TRBV28; d_call: TRBD1; cdr3_aa: CASTRPGQESTDTQYF
v_call: TRBV10-3; d_call: TRBD1; cdr3_aa: CAISDQRDRGGYGYTF
v_call: TRBV6-5; d_call: -; cdr3_aa: CASRLTANTEAFF
v_call: TRBV7-9; d_call: -; cdr3_aa: CASSLDPEGYGYTF
v_call: TRBV9; d_call: TRBD2; cdr3_aa: CASSVSGGDHEQYF